One and the same sample provided the 28 T cell receptor beta chains below, sequenced in a study of tumor-infiltrating lymphocytes in primary liver carcinoma. Researchers generated TCR beta cDNA from 500 to 600 ng of total RNA, relying on a constant-region primer. A slightly modified ARM-PCR protocol with three nested multiplex PCR rounds produced these TCR beta libraries. Investigators reported that the first two PCR rounds, at about 9 cycles each, used TRBV1-TRBV30 forward primers with a C-beta reverse primer. TCRdb used MiXCR to reprocess the multiplex PCR reads, holding one entry per CDR3 protein. This table holds fewer than 85,000 distinct CDR3 sequences, roughly two thirds found once. For each extraction, RNA and DNA were obtained together from 20-30 mg of unsorted bulk tissue. Sample: tumor-adjacent normal liver tissue. The receptor source for this set is a man aged 40-50 years with primary liver carcinoma and hepatitis B virus infection.

This clonotype was counted only a few times. This rearrangement joins TRBV11-2 to TRBJ2-1; D uncertain. The germline CDR1 and CDR2 sequences are SGHAT and FQNNGV. V lost 4 bases and J 7 bases, leaving 14 bases between the germline ends. The CDR3 length is 14 residues. CDR3 protein: CASSSAAGGNEQFF. The CDR3 nucleotides read TGTGCCAGCAGCTCCGCTGCAGGCGGTAATGAGCAGTTCTTC.

On this clonotype itself: This may be a read error, as it is one base from a much larger clone. The chain combines TRBV7-9 with TRBJ1-5; D gene unclear. This CDR3 is 15 amino acids long. In germline, CDR1 is SEHNR, CDR2 FQNEAQ (reference sequence). The CDR3 is CASSLGSSSNQPQQF. CDR3 in DNA: TGTGCCAGCAGCTTAGGAAGTTCAAGCAATCAGCCCCAGCAATTT.

The J gene is TRBJ2-5, the V gene TRBV11-1; weak D call: TRBD2 (6 bases). Germline loops: CDR1 SGHAT, CDR2 FQDESV (reference sequence). This CDR3 has 14 residues. The CDR3 reads CTSSGQVEVETQYF. DNA for the CDR3: TGTACTAGCAGTGGACAAGTGGAGGTGGAGACCCAGTACTTC.

There are many counts of this clonotype. The J gene is TRBJ1-2, the V gene TRBV5-4, with D tentatively TRBD1 (6 bases). Trimming stripped 4 bases from V and 2 bases from J, with 21 bases between. This CDR3 has 17 residues. Germline-derived CDR1 and CDR2 are SGHNT and YYREEE (reference sequence). The CDR3 region is CASSPPEQGVGNYGYTF. In DNA, the CDR3 is TGTGCCAGCAGCCCCCCCGAACAGGGTGTGGGGAACTATGGCTACACCTTC.

Worth noting for this clonotype: The CDR3 ends on some other residue instead of the conserved phenylalanine or tryptophan, so this is likely a read error. V is TRBV11-2 and J is TRBJ1-1; D is perhaps TRBD1 (5 bases). This CDR3 spans 18 amino acids. Germline V gene sequence: CDR1 SGHAT, CDR2 FQNNGV. The CDR3 reads CASSPSRGRALIAPEAFS. Here the CDR3 DNA reads TGTGCCAGCAGCCCCTCAAGGGGCCGAGCGCTGATCGCCCCTGAGGCTTTCTCT.

As to this clonotype: Likely a read error: the CDR3 ends without its conserved phenylalanine or tryptophan. The DNA is left out, because the CDR3 cannot be placed on it with certainty; the CDR3 is given as TCRdb lists it. The chain uses TRBV29-1 and TRBJ1-2; the table's D call, TRBD1, was not checked against the DNA. 14 amino acids form the CDR3, both terminal residues included. Germline CDR1 is SQVTM and CDR2 is ANQGSEA. CDR3 sequence reads: CSVEAEEGVDGYAL.

With respect to this clonotype: Germline and junction disagree at one end, which may indicate a read error. The chain links TRBV29-1 to TRBJ2-1, with TRBD1 matching 7 bases. The CDR3 totals 12 residues. Germline loops: CDR1 SQVTM, CDR2 ANQGSEA. CDR3 sequence: CSARPGGDEQFF. The CDR3 region has the DNA TGCAGCGCCCGCCCAGGGGGAGATGAACAGTTCTTC.

This clonotype showed up just a few times. V usage is TRBV6-1 and J usage is TRBJ2-1, with D uncertain. CDR3 length: 14 residues. Trimming pared 8 bases from V and 4 bases from J, leaving 15 bases between. CDR1 and CDR2 (germline): MNHNS, SASEGT. CDR3 nucleotide sequence: TGTGCCAGCCGTGTCAAACTGACGTACAATGAGCAGTTCTTC. Translated: CASRVKLTYNEQFF.

Remarks on this clonotype: The germline gene is not matched at one end of the junction; a read error may be the cause. The chain uses TRBV6-6 and TRBJ2-2; possible D gene TRBD1, 7 bases. This CDR3 region has 17 residues. Germline CDR1 MNHNY, CDR2 SVGAGI (reference sequence). The CDR3 DNA sequence: TGCGCCAGCACCCCAAGAGGTTGGATCACGGACAGGAGGGAGCGGTTTTTT. Translating gives CASTPRGWITDRRERFF.

Concerning this clonotype itself: A read error may account for a junction end that differs from germline. The chain is built from TRBV5-1 and TRBJ2-2; D may be TRBD1 (6 bases). CDR1 is SGHRS, CDR2 YFSETQ, per germline. This CDR3 comprises 15 residues. The CDR3 region is CTSSNRVPNTGELFF. The CDR3 DNA reads TGCACCAGCAGCAACAGGGTCCCGAACACCGGGGAGCTGTTTTTT.

About this clonotype itself: This could be a read error, since a much larger clone is one nucleotide away. The CDR3 DNA follows: TGTGCCAGCAGAGAGATGGACACCACCTATGGCTACACCTTC. Residues: CASREMDTTYGYTF. The rearrangement uses TRBV11-2 and TRBJ1-2, with a possible D match to TRBD1 (5 bases). This CDR3 contains 14 residues. Trimming removed 6 bases from V and 4 bases from J, with 15 bases in between. The germline V gene encodes CDR1 SGHAT and CDR2 FQNNGV.

This rearrangement joins TRBV7-9 to TRBJ2-2; D perhaps matches TRBD2 (6 bases). V lost 3 bases, J lost 15 bases, and 14 bases lay in between. This CDR3 contains 12 residues. CDR1 and CDR2 (germline): SEHNR, FQNEAQ (reference sequence). For the CDR3, the DNA is TGTGCCAGCAGCTTTTTTGCCGGGGACTTGTTTTTT. Translation gives CASSFFAGDLFF. The whole variable domain, remainder taken from reference TRBV7-9 and TRBJ2-2, is DTGVSQNPRHKITKRGQNVTFRCDPISEHNRLYWYRQTLGQGPEFLTYFQNEAQLEKSRLLSDRFSAERPKGSFSTLEIQRTEQGDSAMYLCASSFFAGDLFFGEGSRLTVL.

Remarks on this clonotype: Relative to the germline gene, one junction end is altered; a read error may explain this. V gene TRBV5-4 combines with J gene TRBJ2-3; 9 bases map to TRBD1. Germline V gives CDR1 SGHNT, CDR2 YYREEE (reference sequence). The CDR3 totals 15 residues. CDR3 DNA: TGTGCCAGCAGCGAGAAGGGACAGGGCACAGATATGCAGTTTTTT. This sequence encodes CASSEKGQGTDMQFF.

This clonotype was recorded once. The CDR3 does not close with the conserved phenylalanine or tryptophan, likely indicating a read error. The J gene is TRBJ2-1, the V gene TRBV11-2; 9 bases are a match to TRBD2. The CDR3 extends over 16 amino acids. CDR1 and CDR2 (germline): SGHAT, FQNNGV. The V and J ends lost 1 base and 9 bases, in that order; junction bases with no gene match: 10. The CDR3 nucleotides read TGTGCCAGCAGCTTAGGTGGTAGCGGGAGCTCTTGTGAGCAGTTCTTA. Translating it yields CASSLGGSGSSCEQFL.

V and J are TRBV29-1 and TRBJ2-7; maybe TRBD2 (5 bases). V dropped 0 bases and J dropped 3 bases, with 15 bases sitting between them. Per germline, CDR1 SQVTM and CDR2 ANQGSEA. There are 15 residues in the CDR3. For the CDR3, the DNA is TGCAGCGTTGAAGAAGAACACGACGGGAACTACGAGCAGTACTTC. Translated: CSVEEEHDGNYEQYF.

The chain carries TRBV15 and TRBJ2-1; 7 positions agree with TRBD2. The CDR3 covers 16 residues. V was clipped by 3 bases and J by 0 bases; unmatched bases: 5. Germline loops: CDR1 LNHNV, CDR2 YYDKDF (reference sequence). CDR3 coding DNA: TGTGCCACCAGCAGGGCCCGCGGGAGCTCCTACAATGAGCAGTTCTTC. This codes for CATSRARGSSYNEQFF.

Note on this clonotype: One end of the junction is discordant with germline, which a read error may explain. The chain carries TRBV4-1 and TRBJ2-2; D not certain. This CDR3 spans 14 amino acids. Germline loops: CDR1 MGHRA, CDR2 YSYEKL. The CDR3 region has the DNA TGCGCCAGCAACCAAGCTCCCAACACTGGGGAGCTGTTTTTT. Translation: CASNQAPNTGELFF.

This clonotype was counted a few times. The rearrangement uses TRBV6-1 and TRBJ2-4; the match to TRBD1 covers 7 bases. Germline CDR1 MNHNS, CDR2 SASEGT. This CDR3 region has 14 residues. The V segment lost 7 bases and the J segment 5 bases; nucleotides outside the gene matches: 8. The CDR3 protein is CASNAQGTQNIQYF. CDR3 nucleotides: TGTGCCAGCAATGCACAGGGGACGCAAAACATTCAGTACTTC.

Concerning this clonotype itself: One junction end does not reproduce the germline sequence, and a read error may be involved. V usage is TRBV4-2 and J usage is TRBJ2-2, with D unclear. This CDR3 has 18 amino acids. Germline V gives CDR1 LGHNA, CDR2 YNFKEQ. CDR3 bases: TGCGCCAGCAGTCTGCAGGCAGGCGACATTACCACCTGGGAGGAGCTGTTTTTT. Amino acids: CASSLQAGDITTWEELFF.

As concerns this clonotype: A read error may explain this, as a much larger clone is one base away. The gene calls are TRBV28 and TRBJ2-5, with D hard to call. V shed 7 bases and J shed 5 bases, with 17 bases lying between them. This CDR3 spans 14 amino acids. Germline assignment: CDR1 MDHEN and CDR2 SYDVKM. The DNA for the CDR3 is TGTGCCAGCACTGGAGCGAGAGTAAAGGAGACCCAGTACTTC. As protein: CASTGARVKETQYF.

With regard to this clonotype: This likely comes from a read error, as the CDR3 has no conserved phenylalanine or tryptophan at its end. The chain employs TRBV6-1 and TRBJ2-5; TRBD1 agrees at 12 bases. Germline V gene lookup returns CDR1 MNHNS and CDR2 SASEGT. With V trimmed by 8 bases and J by 4 bases, 8 bases remained unmatched. The CDR3 loop spans 15 amino acids. This CDR3 is CASGRDRGRRETQYS. CDR3 bases: TGTGCCAGCGGGAGGGACAGGGGGCGCAGAGAGACCCAGTACTCC.

This clonotype turned up a few times. V and J are TRBV29-1 and TRBJ2-1; no reliable D call. The CDR3 runs 13 residues. CDR1 and CDR2 from the germline V gene are SQVTM and ANQGSEA. Trimming took off 7 bases at V and 0 bases at J, with 10 bases between the two ends. The CDR3 here is CSAAPLSYNEQFF. The DNA for the CDR3 is TGCAGCGCCGCCCCCCTCTCCTACAATGAGCAGTTCTTC.

A remark on this clonotype: The junction does not match germline at one end; this may be a read error. This chain uses TRBV11-1 with TRBJ2-2; 8 bases map to TRBD2. The CDR3 spans 14 residues. Germline V lookup: CDR1 SGHAT, CDR2 FQDESV (reference sequence). The CDR3 is CASSFTGISGELLF. Written as DNA, the CDR3 is TGTGCCAGCAGCTTTACAGGGATTAGCGGGGAGCTGTTATTT.

With respect to this clonotype: An end of the junction does not agree with germline; a read error may underlie this. The V and J genes are TRBV5-6 and TRBJ2-1; D tentatively fits TRBD1 or TRBD2 (5 bases each). The germline V gene has CDR1 SGHDT and CDR2 YYEEEE. The CDR3 extends over 16 amino acids. CDR3 nucleotides: TGTGCCAGCAGCTTGGAGGCAGGGAGCCCCTACAATGAGCGGTTCTTC. Encoded protein: CASSLEAGSPYNERFF.

The chain carries TRBV4-1 and TRBJ2-3, with D tentatively TRBD1 (6 bases). This CDR3 spans 15 amino acids. Germline V gene lookup returns CDR1 MGHRA and CDR2 YSYEKL. The CDR3 DNA reads TGCGTCAGGGGCCAAGGGTGGGTCGGCGCAGATACGCAGTATTTT. This encodes CVRGQGWVGADTQYF.

Remarks on this clonotype: This CDR3 is missing its conserved last phenylalanine or tryptophan, likely due to a read error. The V call is TRBV6-1, the J call TRBJ2-3; no clear D gene. The CDR3 spans 12 residues. Trimming took off 8 bases at V and 0 bases at J, with 6 bases between the two ends. CDR1 is MNHNS, CDR2 SASEGT, per germline. The CDR3 DNA follows: TGTGCCAGCGAGCCCAGCACAGATACGCAGTATCTT. Translation gives CASEPSTDTQYL.

Note on this clonotype: A much larger clonotype is one base distant, so this may be a read error. The chain is built from TRBV25-1 and TRBJ2-1; TRBD2 might be the D (6 bases). Germline CDR1 reads MGHDK; CDR2 reads SYGVNS. This CDR3 region has 17 residues. CDR3 bases: TGTGTCAGCAGTGATAGGAGTGGGTTAGCGGCCTACAATGAGCAGTTCTTC. As protein: CVSSDRSGLAAYNEQFF.

Notes on this clonotype: The CDR3 carries no conserved terminal phenylalanine or tryptophan, so it likely arises from a read error. J is TRBJ2-1 and V is TRBV6-1; 9 nucleotides align to TRBD2. Germline assignment: CDR1 MNHNS and CDR2 SASEGT. This CDR3 is built from 15 residues. J was trimmed by 4 bases and V by 1 base; bases with no gene match: 2. CDR3: CASSEGLAAYNEQFL. In DNA, the CDR3 is TGTGCCAGCAGTGAAGGACTAGCGGCATACAATGAGCAGTTCCTC.